The present T cell receptor (beta chain) was sequenced within a study of T-cell memory formation after mild COVID-19. Whole-study results and caveats: Prior to infection, memory already included some responding clones, suggesting cross-reactive memory joined.

This CDR3 spans 13 amino acids. Between the trimmed V and J ends, which lost 1 base and 4 bases, there was a span of 7 bases. TCRalpha and TCRbeta libraries used 5'RACE with constant-segment primers and UMIs. MiXCR was run by TCRdb on the 5' RACE reads, yielding one entry per CDR3 protein. The profile covers about 500,000 distinct CDR3 sequences, with 20% appearing a single time and around 13% taken by the ten largest. In its sample, this clonotype was seen many times. What it binds is unknown. The clonotype was recovered from an adult woman who had mild COVID-19 (a few samples of this study predate the infection). Cell type and time point are not known. The specimen was PBMCs or a T cell subset sorted from them (not recorded which). The chain carries TRBV12-3 or TRBV12-4 and TRBJ1-1, with no clear D. DNA of the CDR3: TGTGCCAGCAGTTTAGGGCGGATCACTGAAGCTTTCTTT. Amino acid sequence: CASSLGRITEAFF.